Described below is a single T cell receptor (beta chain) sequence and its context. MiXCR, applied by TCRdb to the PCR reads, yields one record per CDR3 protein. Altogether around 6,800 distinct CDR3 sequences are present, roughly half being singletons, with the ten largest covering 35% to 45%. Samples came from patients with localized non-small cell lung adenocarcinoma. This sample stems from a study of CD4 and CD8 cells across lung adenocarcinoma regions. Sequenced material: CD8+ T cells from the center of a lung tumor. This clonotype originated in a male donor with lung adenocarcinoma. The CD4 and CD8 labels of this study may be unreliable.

CDR3 nucleotides: TGTGCCAGCAGGGCTAGCGGGAGGGCCCAAGAGACCCAGTACTTC. It translates to CASRASGRAQETQYF. This sequence joins TRBV27 and TRBJ2-5; 12 bases are shared with TRBD2. Looked up from germline, CDR1 is MNHEY and CDR2 is SMNVEV (reference sequence). Unmatched junction bases numbered 3, after V lost 6 bases and J lost 1 base. The CDR3 is 15 residues long.